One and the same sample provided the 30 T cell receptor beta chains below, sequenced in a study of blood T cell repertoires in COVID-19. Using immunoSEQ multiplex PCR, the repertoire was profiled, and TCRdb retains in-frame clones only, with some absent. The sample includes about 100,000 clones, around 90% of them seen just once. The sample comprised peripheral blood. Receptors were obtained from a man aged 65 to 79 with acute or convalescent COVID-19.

The CDR3 DNA reads TGTGCCAGCAGCTTAGCGAATGAGGGAATCGCTGAAGCTTTCTTT. Translation: CASSLANEGIAEAFF. The chain uses TRBV7-6 and TRBJ1-1; no definite D call. Trimming removed 0 bases from V and 6 bases from J, with 14 bases in between. This CDR3 comprises 15 residues. Germline CDR1 and CDR2: SGHVS and FNYEAQ.

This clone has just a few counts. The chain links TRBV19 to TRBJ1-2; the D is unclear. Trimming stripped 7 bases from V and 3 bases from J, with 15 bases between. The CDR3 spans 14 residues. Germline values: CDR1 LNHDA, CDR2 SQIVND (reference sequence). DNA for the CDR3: TGTGCCAGTATCCCCTGGAGGGCGGACTATGGCTACACCTTC. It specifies CASIPWRADYGYTF.

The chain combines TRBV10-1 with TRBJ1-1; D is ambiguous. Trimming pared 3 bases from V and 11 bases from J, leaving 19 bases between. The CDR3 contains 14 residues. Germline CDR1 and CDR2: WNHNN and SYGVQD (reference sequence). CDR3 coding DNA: TGCGCCAGCAGTGATGCGCAGGCCCACGCTGGGGCTTTCTTT. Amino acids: CASSDAQAHAGAFF.

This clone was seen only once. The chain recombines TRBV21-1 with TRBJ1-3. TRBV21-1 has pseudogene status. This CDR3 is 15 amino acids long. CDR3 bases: TGTGCCAGCAGCAAAATCTACCACTCTGGAAACACCATATATTTT. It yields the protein CASSKIYHSGNTIYF.

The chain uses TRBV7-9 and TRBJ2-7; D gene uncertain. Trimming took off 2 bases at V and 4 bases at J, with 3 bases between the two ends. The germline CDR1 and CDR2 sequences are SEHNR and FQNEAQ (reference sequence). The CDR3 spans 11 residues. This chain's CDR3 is CASSLSYEQYF. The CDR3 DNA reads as TGTGCCAGCAGCTTATCTTACGAGCAGTACTTC.

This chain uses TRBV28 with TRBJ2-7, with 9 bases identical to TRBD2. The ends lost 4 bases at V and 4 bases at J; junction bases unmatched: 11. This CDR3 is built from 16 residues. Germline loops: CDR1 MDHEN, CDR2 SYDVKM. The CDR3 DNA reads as TGTGCCAGCAGTTCTGCGGGAGGGGGGGAAGGTTACGAGCAGTACTTC. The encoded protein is CASSSAGGGEGYEQYF.

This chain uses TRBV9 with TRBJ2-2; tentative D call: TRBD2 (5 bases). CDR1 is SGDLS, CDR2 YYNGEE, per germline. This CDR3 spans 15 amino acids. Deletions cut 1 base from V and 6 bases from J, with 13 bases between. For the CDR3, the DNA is TGTGCCAGCAGCGTACGGGGTTCCCGGGCCGGGGAGCTGTTTTTT. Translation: CASSVRGSRAGELFF.

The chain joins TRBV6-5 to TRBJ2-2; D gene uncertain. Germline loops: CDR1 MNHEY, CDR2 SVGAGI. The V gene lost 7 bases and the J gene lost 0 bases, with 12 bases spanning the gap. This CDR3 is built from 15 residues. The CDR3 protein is CASILANANTGELFF. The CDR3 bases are TGTGCCAGCATCCTGGCAAACGCGAACACCGGGGAGCTGTTTTTT.

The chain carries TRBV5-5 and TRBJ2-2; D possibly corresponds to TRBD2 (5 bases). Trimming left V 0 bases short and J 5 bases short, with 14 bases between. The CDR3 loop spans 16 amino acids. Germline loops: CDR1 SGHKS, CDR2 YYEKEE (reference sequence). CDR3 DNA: TGTGCCAGCAGCTTGGTCCCGGGGTCGGGTACCGGGGAGCTGTTTTTT. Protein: CASSLVPGSGTGELFF.

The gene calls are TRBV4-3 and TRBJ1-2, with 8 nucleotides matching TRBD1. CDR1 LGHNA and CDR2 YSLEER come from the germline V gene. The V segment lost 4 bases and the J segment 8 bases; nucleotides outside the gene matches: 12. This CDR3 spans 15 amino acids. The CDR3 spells CASSPNPGGPAGYTF. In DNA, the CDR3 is TGCGCCAGCAGCCCTAATCCAGGGGGCCCGGCAGGCTACACCTTC.

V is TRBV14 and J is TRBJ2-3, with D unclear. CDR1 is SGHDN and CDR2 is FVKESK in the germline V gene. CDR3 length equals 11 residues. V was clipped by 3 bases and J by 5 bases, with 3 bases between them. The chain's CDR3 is CASSHKDTQYF. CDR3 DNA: TGTGCCAGCAGCCACAAAGATACGCAGTATTTT.

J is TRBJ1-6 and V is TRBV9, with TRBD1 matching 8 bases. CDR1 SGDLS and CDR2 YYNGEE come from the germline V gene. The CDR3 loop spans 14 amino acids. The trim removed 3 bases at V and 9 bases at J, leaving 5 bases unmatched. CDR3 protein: CASSGGQVVSPLHF. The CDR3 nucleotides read TGTGCCAGCAGCGGGGGACAGGTGGTTTCACCCCTCCACTTT.

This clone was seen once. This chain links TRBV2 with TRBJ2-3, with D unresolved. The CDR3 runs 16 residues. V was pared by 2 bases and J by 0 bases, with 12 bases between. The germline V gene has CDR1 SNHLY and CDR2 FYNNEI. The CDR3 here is CASSERQLHSTDTQYF. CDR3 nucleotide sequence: TGTGCCAGCAGTGAAAGGCAACTACATAGCACAGATACGCAGTATTTT.

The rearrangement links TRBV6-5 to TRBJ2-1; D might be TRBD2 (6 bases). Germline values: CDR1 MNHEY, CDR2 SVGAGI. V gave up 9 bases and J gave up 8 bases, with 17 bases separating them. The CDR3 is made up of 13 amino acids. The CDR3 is CASHSGSIDEQFF. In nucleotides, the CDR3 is TGTGCCAGTCATTCCGGGAGTATTGATGAGCAGTTCTTC.

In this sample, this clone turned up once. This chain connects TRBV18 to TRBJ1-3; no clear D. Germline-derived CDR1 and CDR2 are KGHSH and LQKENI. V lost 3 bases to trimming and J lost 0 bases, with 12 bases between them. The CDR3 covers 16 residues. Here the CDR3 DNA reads TGTGCCAGCTCACCCTACAGTCCCGACTCTGGAAACACCATATATTTT. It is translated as CASSPYSPDSGNTIYF.

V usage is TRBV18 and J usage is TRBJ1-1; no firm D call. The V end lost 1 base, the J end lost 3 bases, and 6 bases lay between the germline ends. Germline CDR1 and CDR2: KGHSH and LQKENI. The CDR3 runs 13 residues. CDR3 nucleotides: TGTGCCAGCTCACCACAGGGAGACACTGAAGCTTTCTTT. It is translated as CASSPQGDTEAFF.

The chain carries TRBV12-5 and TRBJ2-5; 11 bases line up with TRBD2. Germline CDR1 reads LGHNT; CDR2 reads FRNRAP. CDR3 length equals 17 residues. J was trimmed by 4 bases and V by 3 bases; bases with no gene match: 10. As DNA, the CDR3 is TGTGCTAGTGGTTTCGCGAGACTAGCGGGGATGGCAGAGACCCAGTACTTC. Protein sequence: CASGFARLAGMAETQYF.

The CDR3 nucleotides read TGTGCCAGCAGCCTGGCGGAGGCGTCTGGAAACACCATATATTTT. Its protein product is CASSLAEASGNTIYF. This chain joins TRBV11-2 and TRBJ1-3; D not certain. The V end was cut by 5 bases, the J end by 1 base, with 12 bases between. Per germline, CDR1 SGHAT and CDR2 FQNNGV. The CDR3 has 15 amino acids.

The CDR3 loop is CASSLEGGADTQYF. DNA of the CDR3: TGTGCCAGCAGTTTAGAGGGAGGGGCAGATACGCAGTATTTT. The V and J genes are TRBV6-5 and TRBJ2-3, with TRBD2 identical over 7 bases. V lost 4 bases and J lost 4; bases outside the gene matches: 5. Germline V CDR1 and CDR2: MNHEY, SVGAGI. The CDR3 spans 14 residues.

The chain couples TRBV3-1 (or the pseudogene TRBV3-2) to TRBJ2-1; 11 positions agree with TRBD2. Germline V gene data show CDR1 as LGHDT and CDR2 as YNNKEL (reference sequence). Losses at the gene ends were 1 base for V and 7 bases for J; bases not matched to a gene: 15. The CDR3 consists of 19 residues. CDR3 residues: CASSQGFFSGGARGNEQFF. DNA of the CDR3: TGTGCCAGCAGCCAAGGGTTTTTTAGCGGGGGGGCCCGTGGGAATGAGCAGTTCTTC.

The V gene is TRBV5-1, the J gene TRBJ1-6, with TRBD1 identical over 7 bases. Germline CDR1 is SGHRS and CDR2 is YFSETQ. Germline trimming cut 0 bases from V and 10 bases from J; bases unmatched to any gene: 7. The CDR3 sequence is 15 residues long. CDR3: CASSLGTGAGSPLHF. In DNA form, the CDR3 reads TGCGCCAGCAGCTTGGGGACAGGCGCGGGATCACCCCTCCACTTT.

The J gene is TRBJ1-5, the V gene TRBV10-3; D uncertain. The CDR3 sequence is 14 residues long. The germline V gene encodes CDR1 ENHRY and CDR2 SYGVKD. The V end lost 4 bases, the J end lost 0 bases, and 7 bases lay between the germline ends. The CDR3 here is CAISVSASNQPQHF. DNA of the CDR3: TGTGCCATCAGTGTGTCGGCTAGCAATCAGCCCCAGCATTTT.

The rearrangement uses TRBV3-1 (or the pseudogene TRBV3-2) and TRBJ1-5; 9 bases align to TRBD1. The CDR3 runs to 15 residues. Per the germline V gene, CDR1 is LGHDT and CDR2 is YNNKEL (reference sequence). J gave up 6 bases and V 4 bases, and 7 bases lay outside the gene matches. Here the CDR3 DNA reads TGTGCCAGCAGCCCTCGGGGACAGGGAGTTCAGCCCCAGCATTTT. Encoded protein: CASSPRGQGVQPQHF.

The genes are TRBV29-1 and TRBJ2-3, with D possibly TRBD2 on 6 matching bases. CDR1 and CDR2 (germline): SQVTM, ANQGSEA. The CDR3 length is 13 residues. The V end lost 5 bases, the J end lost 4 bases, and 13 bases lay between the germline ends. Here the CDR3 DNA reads TGCAGCGTTTTTTACGGGAGAGCAGATACGCAGTATTTT. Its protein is CSVFYGRADTQYF.

The DNA for the CDR3 is TGTGCCAGCAGCTTAGGCGGGGGCATCTCCTACGAGCAGTACTTC. Translating gives CASSLGGGISYEQYF. The chain recombines TRBV7-9 with TRBJ2-7; tentative D call: TRBD2 (7 bases). Germline lookup yields CDR1 SEHNR and CDR2 FQNEAQ (reference sequence). The CDR3 runs to 15 residues. The V gene lost 1 base and the J gene lost 0 bases, with 10 bases spanning the gap.

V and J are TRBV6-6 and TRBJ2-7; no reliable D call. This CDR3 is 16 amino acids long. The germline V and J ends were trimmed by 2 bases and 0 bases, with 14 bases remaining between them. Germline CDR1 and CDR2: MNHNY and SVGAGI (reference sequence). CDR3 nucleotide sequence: TGTGCCAGCAGTTACGATGACATTTGGCGCTCCTACGAGCAGTACTTC. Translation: CASSYDDIWRSYEQYF.

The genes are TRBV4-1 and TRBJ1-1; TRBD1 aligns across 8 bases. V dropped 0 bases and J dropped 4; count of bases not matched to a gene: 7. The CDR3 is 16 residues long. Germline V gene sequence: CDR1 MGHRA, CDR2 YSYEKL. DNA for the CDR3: TGCGCCAGCAGCCAAGATGAGAACAGGGGGGGCACTGAAGCTTTCTTT. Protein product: CASSQDENRGGTEAFF.

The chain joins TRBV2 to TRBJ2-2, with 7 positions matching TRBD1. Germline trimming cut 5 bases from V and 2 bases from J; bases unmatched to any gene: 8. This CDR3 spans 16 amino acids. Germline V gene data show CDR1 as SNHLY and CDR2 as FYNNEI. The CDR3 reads CASSYIGGPNTGELFF. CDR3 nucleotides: TGTGCCAGCAGTTACATAGGGGGCCCTAACACCGGGGAGCTGTTTTTT.

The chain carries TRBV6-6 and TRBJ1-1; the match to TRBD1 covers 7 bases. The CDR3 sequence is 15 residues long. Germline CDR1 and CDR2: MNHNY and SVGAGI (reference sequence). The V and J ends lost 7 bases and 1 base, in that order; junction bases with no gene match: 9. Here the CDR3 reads CASNDRAAANTEAFF. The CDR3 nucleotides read TGTGCCAGCAACGACAGGGCCGCAGCGAACACTGAAGCTTTCTTT.

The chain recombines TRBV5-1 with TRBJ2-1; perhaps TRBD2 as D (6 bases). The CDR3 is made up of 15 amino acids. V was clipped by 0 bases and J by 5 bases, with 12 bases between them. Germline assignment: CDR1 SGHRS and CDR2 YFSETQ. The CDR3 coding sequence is TGCGCCAGCAGCTTGGTCGGGGGTGGCCACAATGAGCAGTTCTTC. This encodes CASSLVGGGHNEQFF. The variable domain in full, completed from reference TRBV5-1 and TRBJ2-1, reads KAGVTQTPRYLIKTRGQQVTLSCSPISGHRSVSWYQQTPGQGLQFLFEYFSETQRNKGNFPGRFSGRQFSNSRSEMNVSTLELGDSALYLCASSLVGGGHNEQFFGPGTRLTVL.